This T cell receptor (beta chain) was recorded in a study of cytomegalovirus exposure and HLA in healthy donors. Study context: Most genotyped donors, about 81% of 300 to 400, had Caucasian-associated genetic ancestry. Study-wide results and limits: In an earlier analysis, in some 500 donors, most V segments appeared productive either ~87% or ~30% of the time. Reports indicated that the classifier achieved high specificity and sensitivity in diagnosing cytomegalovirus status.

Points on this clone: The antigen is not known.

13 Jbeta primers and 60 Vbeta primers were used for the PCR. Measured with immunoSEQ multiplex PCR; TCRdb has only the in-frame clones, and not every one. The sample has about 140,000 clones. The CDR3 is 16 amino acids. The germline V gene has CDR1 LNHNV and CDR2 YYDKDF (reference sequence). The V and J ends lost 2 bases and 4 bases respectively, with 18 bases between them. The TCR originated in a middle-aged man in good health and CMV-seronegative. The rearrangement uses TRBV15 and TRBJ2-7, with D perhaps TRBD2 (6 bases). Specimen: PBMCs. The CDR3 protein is CATSRNPGPREYEQYF. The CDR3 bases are TGTGCCACCAGCAGAAATCCAGGGCCCCGGGAGTACGAGCAGTACTTC.